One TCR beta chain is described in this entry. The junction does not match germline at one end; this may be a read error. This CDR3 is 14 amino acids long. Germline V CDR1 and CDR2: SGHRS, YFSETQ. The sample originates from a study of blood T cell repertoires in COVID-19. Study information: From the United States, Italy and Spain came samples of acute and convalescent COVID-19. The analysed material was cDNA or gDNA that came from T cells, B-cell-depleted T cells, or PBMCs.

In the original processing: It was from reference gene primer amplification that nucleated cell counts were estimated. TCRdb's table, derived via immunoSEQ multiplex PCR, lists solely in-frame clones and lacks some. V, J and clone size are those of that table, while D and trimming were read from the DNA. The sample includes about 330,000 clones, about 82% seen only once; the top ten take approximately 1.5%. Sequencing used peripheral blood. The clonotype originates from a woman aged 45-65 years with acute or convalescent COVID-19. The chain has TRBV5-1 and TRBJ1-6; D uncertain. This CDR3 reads CASRLVEGSSPLHF. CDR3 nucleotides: TGCGCCAGCAGGTTGGTGGAGGGTTCTTCACCCCTCCACTTT.